These 2 T cell receptor beta chains came from one sample sequenced in a study of blood T cell repertoires in COVID-19. TCRdb's copy holds only in-frame clones and misses some; the assay was immunoSEQ multiplex PCR. The table has 110,000 or so clones, roughly nine tenths seen once. Sample: peripheral blood. Receptors originate from a man between 65 and 79 years old who had recovered from COVID-19.

This clone has a handful of counts. The gene calls are TRBV9 and TRBJ2-7; tentative D call: TRBD1 (5 bases). The CDR3 spans 15 residues. The germline V gene encodes CDR1 SGDLS and CDR2 YYNGEE. The ends were cut back, 0 bases at V and 0 bases at J, with 10 bases in the middle. The CDR3, as DNA: TGTGCCAGCAGCGTAGAAGGCAGGGCCTCCTACGAGCAGTACTTC. Residues: CASSVEGRASYEQYF.

The rearrangement joins TRBV5-1 to TRBJ2-5; 7 bases are shared with TRBD1. J gave up 3 bases and V 4 bases, and 3 bases lay outside the gene matches. The CDR3 contains 13 residues. Germline V gene lookup returns CDR1 SGHRS and CDR2 YFSETQ. The CDR3 protein is CASSETGKETQYF. The CDR3 DNA is TGCGCCAGCAGCGAGACAGGGAAAGAGACCCAGTACTTC.